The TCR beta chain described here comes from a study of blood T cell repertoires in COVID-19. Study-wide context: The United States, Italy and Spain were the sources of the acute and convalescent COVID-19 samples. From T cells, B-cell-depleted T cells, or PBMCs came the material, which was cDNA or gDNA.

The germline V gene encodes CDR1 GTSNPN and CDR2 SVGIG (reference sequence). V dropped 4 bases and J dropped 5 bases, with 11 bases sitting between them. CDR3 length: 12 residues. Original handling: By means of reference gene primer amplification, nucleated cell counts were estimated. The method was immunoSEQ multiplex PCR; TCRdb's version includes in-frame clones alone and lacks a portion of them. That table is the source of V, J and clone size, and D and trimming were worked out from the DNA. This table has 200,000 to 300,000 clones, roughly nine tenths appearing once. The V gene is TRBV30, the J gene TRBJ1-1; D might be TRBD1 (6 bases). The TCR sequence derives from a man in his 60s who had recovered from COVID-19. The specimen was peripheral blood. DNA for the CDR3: TGTGCCTGGACCAGGGGTCCGACTGAAGCTTTCTTT. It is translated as CAWTRGPTEAFF.